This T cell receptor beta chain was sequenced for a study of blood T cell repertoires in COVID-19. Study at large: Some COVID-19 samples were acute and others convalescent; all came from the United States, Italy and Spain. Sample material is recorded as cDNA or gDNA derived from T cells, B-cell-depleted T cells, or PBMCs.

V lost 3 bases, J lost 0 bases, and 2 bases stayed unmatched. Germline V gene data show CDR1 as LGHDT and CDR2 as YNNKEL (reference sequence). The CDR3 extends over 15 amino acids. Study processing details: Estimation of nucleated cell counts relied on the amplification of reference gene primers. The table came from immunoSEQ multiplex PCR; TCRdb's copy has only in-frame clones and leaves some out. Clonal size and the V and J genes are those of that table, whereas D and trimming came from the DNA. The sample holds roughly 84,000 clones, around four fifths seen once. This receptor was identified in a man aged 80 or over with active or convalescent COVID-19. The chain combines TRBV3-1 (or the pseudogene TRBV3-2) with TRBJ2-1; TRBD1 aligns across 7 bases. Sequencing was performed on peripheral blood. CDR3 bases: TGTGCCAGCAGCCACGGGACAGACTCCTACAATGAGCAGTTCTTC. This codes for CASSHGTDSYNEQFF.